One TCR beta chain is described in this entry. The target antigen is unknown. The data originate from a study of T cell responses to AZD1222 COVID-19 vaccine. Study findings and constraints: The CD4 TCRs associated with vaccination extended across spike and predominated at 160-218 and 743-854. Donors were chiefly white British, with a greater number of females, and clonal diversity was perhaps underestimated.

Germline V gene sequence: CDR1 MNHEY, CDR2 SVGAGI. The CDR3 loop spans 12 amino acids. Trimming removed 6 bases from V and 5 bases from J, with 10 bases in between. The assay was immunoSEQ multiplex PCR, and TCRdb's table has in-frame clones only and misses some. The data hold roughly 140,000 clones, with roughly nine tenths observed a single time. The chain is built from TRBV6-5 and TRBJ1-1; D unclear. The source material was peripheral blood, sampled 28 days after the second AZD1222 dose. This TCR came from an adult who received the AZD1222 COVID-19 vaccine. The CDR3: CASSRSGTEAFF. The CDR3 nucleotides are TGTGCCAGCAGCCGGTCGGGGACTGAAGCTTTCTTT.